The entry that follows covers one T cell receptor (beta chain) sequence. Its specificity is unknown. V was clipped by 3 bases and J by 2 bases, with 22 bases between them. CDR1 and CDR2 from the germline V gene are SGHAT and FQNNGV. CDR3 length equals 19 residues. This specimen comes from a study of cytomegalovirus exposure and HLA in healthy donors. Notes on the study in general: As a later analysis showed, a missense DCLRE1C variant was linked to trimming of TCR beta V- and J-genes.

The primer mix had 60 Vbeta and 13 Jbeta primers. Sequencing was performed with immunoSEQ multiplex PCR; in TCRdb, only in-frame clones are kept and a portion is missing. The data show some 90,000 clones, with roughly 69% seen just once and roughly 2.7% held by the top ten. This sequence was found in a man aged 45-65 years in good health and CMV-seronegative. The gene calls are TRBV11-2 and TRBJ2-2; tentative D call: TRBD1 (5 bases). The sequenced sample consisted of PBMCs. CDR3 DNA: TGTGCCAGCAGCTTCCTCGCCCTAGGAAGAAGGGGAAACACCGGGGAGCTGTTTTTT. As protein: CASSFLALGRRGNTGELFF. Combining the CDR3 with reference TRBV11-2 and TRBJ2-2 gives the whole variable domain EAGVAQSPRYKIIEKRQSVAFWCNPISGHATLYWYQQILGQGPKLLIQFQNNGVVDDSQLPKDRFSAERLKGVDSTLKIQPAKLEDSAVYLCASSFLALGRRGNTGELFFGEGSRLTVL.